This TCR beta chain was sequenced during a study of CXCR3-negative and CXCR3-positive naive CD8 T cells. Findings of the study overall: The TRBV-TRBJ usage of naive CXCR3-negative and CXCR3-positive cells was similar, but that of memory cells differed. Memory CD8+ cells had much lower diversity, and both naive subsets had comparably high diversity. Higher TRB CDR3 hydrophobicity marked CXCR3-positive naive cells relative to CXCR3-negative naive cells. The study inferred TCR strength from TRB CDR3 properties and found comparable surface CD5 between naive subsets.

Worth noting for this clonotype: Antigen: not known.

The study made its TRB cDNA libraries by 5' RACE, adding UMI labels. With the 5' RACE reads reprocessed, TCRdb shows one record per CDR3 protein and no DNA. This specimen shows about 110,000 distinct CDR3 sequences; the ten leading clones hold more than 0.3%. The CDR3 is made up of 13 amino acids. Germline V gives CDR1 LNHDA, CDR2 SQIVND (reference sequence). CD45RO-CCR7+CD27+CD95- was the phenotype of naive CD8+ T cells. The sample comprised naive CXCR3+ CD8+ T cells from blood. The subset was: CD45RO-CCR7+CD27+CD95- naive CD8+ T cells expressing CXCR3 (TNR3+). This rearrangement joins TRBV19 to TRBJ2-4; TCRdb returns TRBD1, unconfirmable since there is no DNA. This receptor was identified in a human donor in good health. Some clones in this sample may be carry-over from other donors' samples. This CDR3 reads CASMARDTGFQYF.